This T cell receptor beta chain was identified in a study of blood T cells in healthy people across ages. V lost 6 bases and J lost 10, with 12 bases in between. Germline loops: CDR1 MNHEY, CDR2 SVGAGI. The CDR3 is made up of 11 amino acids. Then a second PCR, running roughly 7 to 11 cycles, was carried out with a sample-barcoded 5' primer and a J-beta primer mix. TCRdb reprocessed the 5' RACE reads with MiXCR, giving one entry per CDR3 protein. Here the sample spans nearly 1 million distinct CDR3 sequences, roughly 50% being singletons. This TCR derives from a woman in her sixties in good health. Material: blood. This chain connects TRBV6-5 to TRBJ1-1; D unresolved. This CDR3 reads CASRKMEAAFF. DNA of the CDR3: TGTGCCAGCAGGAAGATGGAGGCAGCTTTCTTT.